This is a list of T cell receptor beta chains from one sample in a study of cytomegalovirus exposure and HLA in healthy donors. Assay used: immunoSEQ multiplex PCR; TCRdb lists only in-frame clones, some missing. The repertoire consists of over 200,000 clones, with almost 80% occurring once and the leading ten covering approximately 1.8%. Sequenced sample: PBMCs. These receptors all stem from a male donor in good health and CMV-seronegative. The CDR3 runs from the conserved cysteine through the conserved F or W. The order of the fields is J gene, D gene, CDR3 length, V gene, clone size, CDR3 DNA, CDR3 protein. D genes are given only for firm matches. Not every row has a clone size; where given, it reads once, few, many or a size class.

J gene: TRBJ1-5; D gene: TRBD1; CDR3 length: 15; V gene: TRBV15; clone size: few; CDR3 DNA: TGTGCCACCAGCAAAACCGGGACAGGGAGGCAGCCCCAGCATTTT; CDR3 protein: CATSKTGTGRQPQHF
J gene: TRBJ2-2; D gene: .; CDR3 length: 17; V gene: TRBV7-3; clone size: once; CDR3 DNA: TGTGCCAGCAGCTTAACACGGACAAGGTTCAACACCGGGGAGCTGTTTTTT; CDR3 protein: CASSLTRTRFNTGELFF
J gene: TRBJ2-1; D gene: TRBD1; CDR3 length: 16; V gene: TRBV5-6; clone size: .; CDR3 DNA: TGTGCCAGCAGCTTTAGGGGGCGGTCGGGGTACAATGAGCAGTTCTTC; CDR3 protein: CASSFRGRSGYNEQFF
J gene: TRBJ1-6; D gene: TRBD1; CDR3 length: 19; V gene: TRBV30; clone size: once; CDR3 DNA: TGTGCCTGGAGTGTATTCCGGGACAGGGGTGTGTCCTATAATTCACCCCTCCACTTT; CDR3 protein: CAWSVFRDRGVSYNSPLHF
J gene: TRBJ2-3; D gene: TRBD2; CDR3 length: 16; V gene: TRBV2; clone size: .; CDR3 DNA: TGTGCCAGCAGCGCCGGACTAGCGGGGGGCACAGATACGCAGTATTTT; CDR3 protein: CASSAGLAGGTDTQYF
J gene: TRBJ1-2; D gene: TRBD1; CDR3 length: 18; V gene: TRBV9; clone size: .; CDR3 DNA: TGTGCCAGCAGCCCCTGGTCTCGTTGGCGGACAGGGGAAGATGGCTACACCTTC; CDR3 protein: CASSPWSRWRTGEDGYTF
J gene: TRBJ1-1; D gene: .; CDR3 length: 13; V gene: TRBV6-5; clone size: .; CDR3 DNA: TGTGCCAGCAGCCGACCGGGGGGCACTGAAGCTTTCTTT; CDR3 protein: CASSRPGGTEAFF
J gene: TRBJ2-2; D gene: TRBD2; CDR3 length: 17; V gene: TRBV5-6; clone size: .; CDR3 DNA: TGTGCCAGCAGTGGACTAGCGGGGGCGCTGGGGACCGGGGAGCTGTTTTTT; CDR3 protein: CASSGLAGALGTGELFF
J gene: TRBJ1-2; D gene: TRBD1; CDR3 length: 12; V gene: TRBV5-5; clone size: .; CDR3 DNA: TGTGCCAGCAGCCAGACAGGGAATGGCTACACCTTC; CDR3 protein: CASSQTGNGYTF
J gene: TRBJ1-2; D gene: TRBD1; CDR3 length: 15; V gene: TRBV7-9; clone size: .; CDR3 DNA: TGTGCCAGCAGCTCGGGGACAGGGTGGGGCTATGGCTACACCTTC; CDR3 protein: CASSSGTGWGYGYTF
J gene: TRBJ2-7; D gene: .; CDR3 length: 12; V gene: TRBV7-9; clone size: once; CDR3 DNA: TGTTCCAGCAGCTTAACGGCCTACGAGCAGTACTTC; CDR3 protein: CSSSLTAYEQYF
J gene: TRBJ2-2; D gene: .; CDR3 length: 13; V gene: TRBV19; clone size: .; CDR3 DNA: TGTGCCAGTAGTTTGAGGGGGACCGGGGAGCTGTTTTTT; CDR3 protein: CASSLRGTGELFF
J gene: TRBJ1-2; D gene: TRBD1; CDR3 length: 16; V gene: TRBV19; clone size: .; CDR3 DNA: TGTGCCAGTAGGGGTGAGACAGGGGAAGGCTGGAATGGCTACACCTTC; CDR3 protein: CASRGETGEGWNGYTF
J gene: TRBJ2-1; D gene: TRBD2; CDR3 length: 19; V gene: TRBV7-3; clone size: .; CDR3 DNA: TGTGCCAGCAGCCCCACTCCAAAGCTAGCGGGAGGAGGTTACAATGAGCAGTTCTTC; CDR3 protein: CASSPTPKLAGGGYNEQFF
J gene: TRBJ2-7; D gene: .; CDR3 length: 15; V gene: TRBV7-9; clone size: .; CDR3 DNA: TGTGCCAGCAGCTCATTAGGGACACTCACCTACGAGCAGTACTTC; CDR3 protein: CASSSLGTLTYEQYF
J gene: TRBJ2-7; D gene: TRBD2; CDR3 length: 15; V gene: TRBV7-2; clone size: .; CDR3 DNA: TGTGCCAGCAGCTTAGGGGGAGGGAGGGGTTCCGAGCAGTACTTC; CDR3 protein: CASSLGGGRGSEQYF
J gene: TRBJ2-3; D gene: .; CDR3 length: 17; V gene: TRBV11-2; clone size: .; CDR3 DNA: TGTGCCAGCAGCTTAGTGGGGGTAGGGGGTCTGACAGATACGCAGTATTTT; CDR3 protein: CASSLVGVGGLTDTQYF
J gene: TRBJ2-7; D gene: .; CDR3 length: 14; V gene: TRBV5-8; clone size: .; CDR3 DNA: TGTGCCAGCAGCGGCGGACTTTCTACCTACGAGCAGTACTTC; CDR3 protein: CASSGGLSTYEQYF
J gene: TRBJ2-1; D gene: TRBD1; CDR3 length: 11; V gene: TRBV20-1; clone size: .; CDR3 DNA: TGCAGTGGGACAGGGGGCAATGAGCAGTTCTTC; CDR3 protein: CSGTGGNEQFF
J gene: TRBJ1-5; D gene: TRBD1; CDR3 length: 15; V gene: TRBV27; clone size: .; CDR3 DNA: TGTGCCAGCAGTCTGCTTACAGGGGATAATCAGCCCCAGCATTTT; CDR3 protein: CASSLLTGDNQPQHF
J gene: TRBJ2-3; D gene: .; CDR3 length: 15; V gene: TRBV7-2; clone size: .; CDR3 DNA: TGTGCCAGCAGCTTAGGGAACCAGGGCTGGGATACGCAGTATTTT; CDR3 protein: CASSLGNQGWDTQYF
J gene: TRBJ2-3; D gene: .; CDR3 length: 13; V gene: TRBV5-1; clone size: .; CDR3 DNA: TGCGCCAGCAGCTTGACTAGAACAGATACGCAGTATTTT; CDR3 protein: CASSLTRTDTQYF
J gene: TRBJ1-1; D gene: TRBD1; CDR3 length: 18; V gene: TRBV4-2; clone size: .; CDR3 DNA: TGTGCCAGCAGCCAAAGATGGGGACAGGGGCCAATGAACACTGAAGCTTTCTTT; CDR3 protein: CASSQRWGQGPMNTEAFF
J gene: TRBJ1-1; D gene: .; CDR3 length: 14; V gene: TRBV7-2; clone size: .; CDR3 DNA: TGTGCCAGCAGCTTACTTCTTTCGGGAGGGTTTGCTTTCTTT; CDR3 protein: CASSLLLSGGFAFF
J gene: TRBJ2-1; D gene: TRBD2; CDR3 length: 17; V gene: TRBV7-9; clone size: .; CDR3 DNA: TGTGCCAGCAGCCTACCTAGCGGGGGCAGGGGGGTGAATGAGCAGTTCTTC; CDR3 protein: CASSLPSGGRGVNEQFF
J gene: TRBJ1-2; D gene: .; CDR3 length: 14; V gene: TRBV5-4; clone size: .; CDR3 DNA: TGTGCCAGCAGCTTTGGGGGGAGATCAGGAAGCTACACCTTC; CDR3 protein: CASSFGGRSGSYTF
J gene: TRBJ2-2; D gene: TRBD2; CDR3 length: 15; V gene: TRBV5-1; clone size: .; CDR3 DNA: TGCGCCAGCAGCACTAGCGGGGGGAACACCGGGGAGCTGTTTTTT; CDR3 protein: CASSTSGGNTGELFF
J gene: TRBJ2-7; D gene: .; CDR3 length: 14; V gene: TRBV4-3; clone size: few; CDR3 DNA: TGCGCCAGCAGCCGGAGCGCGGGGAGATACGAGCAGTACTTC; CDR3 protein: CASSRSAGRYEQYF
J gene: TRBJ1-4; D gene: TRBD1; CDR3 length: 15; V gene: TRBV7-2; clone size: .; CDR3 DNA: TGTGCCAGCAGCTTAAGGACAGGCGCCAGTGAAAAACTGTTTTTT; CDR3 protein: CASSLRTGASEKLFF
J gene: TRBJ2-5; D gene: TRBD2; CDR3 length: 16; V gene: TRBV5-1; clone size: .; CDR3 DNA: TGCGCCAGCAGCTTGGATCCTAGCGGGGGATTGGAGACCCAGTACTTC; CDR3 protein: CASSLDPSGGLETQYF
J gene: TRBJ2-2; D gene: .; CDR3 length: 16; V gene: TRBV5-1; clone size: few; CDR3 DNA: TGCGCCAGCAGCGTCAGGGCAGGGGCCGGCACCGGGGAGCTGTTTTTT; CDR3 protein: CASSVRAGAGTGELFF
J gene: TRBJ1-4; D gene: .; CDR3 length: 15; V gene: TRBV4-1; clone size: .; CDR3 DNA: TGCGCCAGCAGCCTTCGTAGGGACATTGACGAAAAACTGTTTTTT; CDR3 protein: CASSLRRDIDEKLFF
J gene: TRBJ2-7; D gene: TRBD2; CDR3 length: 15; V gene: TRBV14; clone size: .; CDR3 DNA: TGTGCCAGCAGCCAAGCCGGGAGGCCCTCCTACGAGCAGTACTTC; CDR3 protein: CASSQAGRPSYEQYF
J gene: TRBJ1-5; D gene: TRBD1; CDR3 length: 16; V gene: TRBV19; clone size: .; CDR3 DNA: TGTGCCAGTAGGAAGGGGACAGGGAGAAATCAAAACCCCCAGCATTTT; CDR3 protein: CASRKGTGRNQNPQHF
J gene: TRBJ1-2; D gene: TRBD1; CDR3 length: 15; V gene: TRBV6-5; clone size: few; CDR3 DNA: TGTGCCAGCAGTTACTCAGCAGGGGGCGGCTATGGCTACACCTTC; CDR3 protein: CASSYSAGGGYGYTF
J gene: TRBJ2-1; D gene: TRBD1; CDR3 length: 15; V gene: TRBV29-1; clone size: .; CDR3 DNA: TGCAGCGTTGAGGTACAGGGGATCACCTACAATGAGCAGTTCTTC; CDR3 protein: CSVEVQGITYNEQFF
J gene: TRBJ2-6; D gene: .; CDR3 length: 16; V gene: TRBV15; clone size: .; CDR3 DNA: TGTGCCACCAGCAGAGGGCGGGACTCTGGGGCCAACGTCCTGACTTTC; CDR3 protein: CATSRGRDSGANVLTF
J gene: TRBJ1-4; D gene: .; CDR3 length: 15; V gene: TRBV6-5; clone size: once; CDR3 DNA: TGTGCCAGCAGTTCTCGAAGGGTAAAGAGGGATCGTCTGTTTTTT; CDR3 protein: CASSSRRVKRDRLFF
J gene: TRBJ2-7; D gene: .; CDR3 length: 15; V gene: TRBV15; clone size: .; CDR3 DNA: TGTGCCACCAGCAGTATGTCGACGAGACTATACGAGCAGTACTTC; CDR3 protein: CATSSMSTRLYEQYF
J gene: TRBJ1-2; D gene: TRBD1; CDR3 length: 13; V gene: TRBV28; clone size: .; CDR3 DNA: TGTGCCAGCAGGGAAACAGGGGGCGGGGGCTACACCTTC; CDR3 protein: CASRETGGGGYTF
J gene: TRBJ2-1; D gene: TRBD2; CDR3 length: 18; V gene: TRBV10-3; clone size: once; CDR3 DNA: TGTGCCATCAGGGCGGGACTAGCGGGTCCGAGCTCCTACAATGAGCAGTTCTTC; CDR3 protein: CAIRAGLAGPSSYNEQFF
J gene: TRBJ2-1; D gene: TRBD2; CDR3 length: 15; V gene: TRBV5-1; clone size: .; CDR3 DNA: TGCGCCAGCAGCCTTAGCGGGGGGGCTTACAATGAGCAGTTCTTC; CDR3 protein: CASSLSGGAYNEQFF
J gene: TRBJ2-3; D gene: TRBD1; CDR3 length: 16; V gene: TRBV11-2; clone size: .; CDR3 DNA: TGTGCCAGCAGCCGCGTGTGGACAGGGGTCACAGATACGCAGTATTTT; CDR3 protein: CASSRVWTGVTDTQYF
J gene: TRBJ1-4; D gene: .; CDR3 length: 15; V gene: TRBV7-9; clone size: .; CDR3 DNA: TGTGCCAGCAGCCCAACCCCAGATCCGGGGGAAAAACTGTTTTTT; CDR3 protein: CASSPTPDPGEKLFF
J gene: TRBJ1-3; D gene: TRBD1; CDR3 length: 16; V gene: TRBV6-6; clone size: .; CDR3 DNA: TGTGCCAGCAGTTACTCCCTAAGACAGGGGGCGGACACCATATATTTT; CDR3 protein: CASSYSLRQGADTIYF
J gene: TRBJ2-1; D gene: TRBD2; CDR3 length: 15; V gene: TRBV5-1; clone size: few; CDR3 DNA: TGCGCCAGCAGGCCACTAGCGGGCACATACAATGAGCAGTTCTTC; CDR3 protein: CASRPLAGTYNEQFF
J gene: TRBJ2-7; D gene: TRBD1; CDR3 length: 13; V gene: TRBV2; clone size: .; CDR3 DNA: TGTGCCAGCAGGCGTTCGGGACAGGGGAGGGAGTACTTC; CDR3 protein: CASRRSGQGREYF
J gene: TRBJ2-7; D gene: .; CDR3 length: 14; V gene: TRBV2; clone size: .; CDR3 DNA: TGTGCCAGCAGTATTGGGACTGGCCGGGGCGAGCAGTACTTC; CDR3 protein: CASSIGTGRGEQYF
J gene: TRBJ2-3; D gene: TRBD2; CDR3 length: 14; V gene: TRBV7-3; clone size: .; CDR3 DNA: TGTGCCAGCAGCTTTAGCGGGGTGGCAGATACGCAGTATTTT; CDR3 protein: CASSFSGVADTQYF
J gene: TRBJ2-6; D gene: TRBD1; CDR3 length: 17; V gene: TRBV5-1; clone size: .; CDR3 DNA: TGCGCCAACCCGGACAGGGTACTGCGTTCTGGGGCCAACGTCCTGACTTTC; CDR3 protein: CANPDRVLRSGANVLTF
J gene: TRBJ1-1; D gene: TRBD1; CDR3 length: 14; V gene: TRBV19; clone size: .; CDR3 DNA: TGTGCCAGTAGGACCGACAGGGGAAGAGCTGAAGCTTTCTTT; CDR3 protein: CASRTDRGRAEAFF
J gene: TRBJ1-6; D gene: TRBD1; CDR3 length: 16; V gene: TRBV5-1; clone size: .; CDR3 DNA: TGCGCCAGCAGCTTGAAGACAGGGCAAGGGAATTCACCCCTCCACTTT; CDR3 protein: CASSLKTGQGNSPLHF
J gene: TRBJ1-2; D gene: .; CDR3 length: 13; V gene: TRBV6-5; clone size: .; CDR3 DNA: TGTGCCAGCAGTTACGGCCAGGTTAATGGCTACACCTTC; CDR3 protein: CASSYGQVNGYTF